The clone carrying this T cell receptor beta chain was counted only a few times. The library targeted TCRbeta and was prepared with unique molecular identifiers. MiXCR, applied by TCRdb to the PCR reads, yields one record per CDR3 protein. The table shows nearly 550,000 distinct CDR3 sequences, with 15% to 20% occurring only once. These data come from a study of T-cell reconstitution after alpha-beta-depleted transplantation in children. V was trimmed by 4 bases and J by 6 bases, leaving 10 bases between them. The germline gives CDR1 SQVTM, CDR2 ANQGSEA. There are 12 residues in the CDR3. The rearrangement joins TRBV29-1 to TRBJ2-1; D is undetermined. The sequenced sample was PBMCs from the stem cell graft donor, obtained from the stem cell graft. The origin of this receptor is a human donor who donated a stem cell graft to a child with acute lymphoblastic leukemia. In DNA form, the CDR3 reads TGCAGCGTTGCCGGGCTATCCAATGAGCAGTTCTTC. It is translated as CSVAGLSNEQFF.